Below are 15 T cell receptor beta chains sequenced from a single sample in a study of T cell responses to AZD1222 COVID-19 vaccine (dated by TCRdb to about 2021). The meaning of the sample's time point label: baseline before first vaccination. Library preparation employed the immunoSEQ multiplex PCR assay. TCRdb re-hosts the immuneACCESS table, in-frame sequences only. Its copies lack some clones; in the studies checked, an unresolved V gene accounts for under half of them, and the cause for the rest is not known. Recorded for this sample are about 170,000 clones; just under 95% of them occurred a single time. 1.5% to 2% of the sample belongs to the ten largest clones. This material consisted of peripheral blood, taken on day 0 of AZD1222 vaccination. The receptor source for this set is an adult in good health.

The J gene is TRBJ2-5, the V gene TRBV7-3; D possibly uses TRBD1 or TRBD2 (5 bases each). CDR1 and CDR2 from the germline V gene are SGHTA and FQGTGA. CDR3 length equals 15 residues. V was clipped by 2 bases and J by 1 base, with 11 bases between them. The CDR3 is CASSLFHGAQETQYF. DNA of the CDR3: TGTGCCAGCAGCTTATTTCACGGGGCCCAAGAGACCCAGTACTTC. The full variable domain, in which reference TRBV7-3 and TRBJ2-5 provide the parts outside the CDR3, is GAGVSQTPSNKVTEKGKYVELRCDPISGHTALYWYRQSLGQGPEFLIYFQGTGAADDSGLPNDRFFAVRPEGSVSTLKIQRTERGDSAVYLCASSLFHGAQETQYFGPGTRLLVL.

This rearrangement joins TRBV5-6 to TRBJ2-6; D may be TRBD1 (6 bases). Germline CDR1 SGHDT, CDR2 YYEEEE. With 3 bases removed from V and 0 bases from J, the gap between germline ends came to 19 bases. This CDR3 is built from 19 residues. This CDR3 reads CASSSPPGTNNSGANVLTF. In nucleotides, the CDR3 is TGTGCCAGCAGCTCCCCCCCCGGGACAAATAACTCTGGGGCCAACGTCCTGACTTTC. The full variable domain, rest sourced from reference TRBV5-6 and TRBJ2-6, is DAGVTQSPTHLIKTRGQQVTLRCSPKSGHDTVSWYQQALGQGPQFIFQYYEEEERQRGNFPDRFSGHQFPNYSSELNVNALLLGDSALYLCASSSPPGTNNSGANVLTFGAGSRLTVL.

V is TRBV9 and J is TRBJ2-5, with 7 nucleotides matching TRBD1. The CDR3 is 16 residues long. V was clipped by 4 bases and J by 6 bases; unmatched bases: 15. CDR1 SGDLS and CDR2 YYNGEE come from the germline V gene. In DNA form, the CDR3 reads TGTGCCAGCAGCACCACCGGGACAGCCACTGTAAAGACCCAGTACTTC. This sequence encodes CASSTTGTATVKTQYF.

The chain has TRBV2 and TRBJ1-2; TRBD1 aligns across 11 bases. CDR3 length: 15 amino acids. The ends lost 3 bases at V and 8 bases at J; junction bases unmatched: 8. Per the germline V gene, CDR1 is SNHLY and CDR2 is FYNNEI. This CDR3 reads CASSDRTGGAKGYTF. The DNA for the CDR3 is TGTGCCAGCAGTGACCGGACAGGGGGCGCGAAGGGCTACACCTTC.

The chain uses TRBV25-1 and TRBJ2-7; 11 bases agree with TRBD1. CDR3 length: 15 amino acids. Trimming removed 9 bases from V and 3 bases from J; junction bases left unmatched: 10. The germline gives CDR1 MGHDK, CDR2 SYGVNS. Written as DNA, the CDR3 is TGTGCCAGTAGGGGGACAGGGGGGCTATTCTACGAGCAGTACTTC. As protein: CASRGTGGLFYEQYF.

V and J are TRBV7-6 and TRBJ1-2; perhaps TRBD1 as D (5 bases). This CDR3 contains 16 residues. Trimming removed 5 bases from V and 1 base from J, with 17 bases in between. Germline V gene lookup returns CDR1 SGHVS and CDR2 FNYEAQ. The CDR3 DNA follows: TGTGCCAGCAGCCCCGGACAACTCGACAGTAACTATGGCTACACCTTC. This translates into CASSPGQLDSNYGYTF.

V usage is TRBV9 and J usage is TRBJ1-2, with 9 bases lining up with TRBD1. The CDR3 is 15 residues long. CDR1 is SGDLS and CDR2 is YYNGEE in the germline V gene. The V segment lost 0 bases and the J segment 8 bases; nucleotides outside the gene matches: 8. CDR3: CASSVEGGTGSGYTF. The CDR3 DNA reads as TGTGCCAGCAGCGTAGAGGGGGGGACAGGGTCCGGCTACACCTTC.

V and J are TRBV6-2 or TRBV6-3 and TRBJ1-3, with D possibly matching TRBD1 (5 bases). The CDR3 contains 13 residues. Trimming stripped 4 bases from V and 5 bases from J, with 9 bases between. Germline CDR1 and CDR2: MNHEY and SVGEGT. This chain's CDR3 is CASSSTVRNTIYF. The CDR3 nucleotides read TGTGCCAGCAGTTCGACAGTCCGAAACACCATATATTTT.

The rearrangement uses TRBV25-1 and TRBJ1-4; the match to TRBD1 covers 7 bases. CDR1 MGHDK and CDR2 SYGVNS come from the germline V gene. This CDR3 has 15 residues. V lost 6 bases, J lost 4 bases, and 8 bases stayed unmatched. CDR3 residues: CASSIPGQINEKLFF. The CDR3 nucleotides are TGTGCCAGCAGCATTCCGGGACAGATTAATGAAAAACTGTTTTTT.

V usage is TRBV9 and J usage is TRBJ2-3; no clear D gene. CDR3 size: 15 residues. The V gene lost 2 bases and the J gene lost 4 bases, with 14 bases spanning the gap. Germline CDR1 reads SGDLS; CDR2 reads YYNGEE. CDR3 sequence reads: CASSVSISRADTQYF. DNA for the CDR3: TGTGCCAGCAGCGTGAGTATTAGCCGGGCAGATACGCAGTATTTT. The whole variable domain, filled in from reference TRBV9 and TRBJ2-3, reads DSGVTQTPKHLITATGQRVTLRCSPRSGDLSVYWYQQSLDQGLQFLIQYYNGEERAKGNILERFSAQQFPDLHSELNLSSLELGDSALYFCASSVSISRADTQYFGPGTRLTVL.

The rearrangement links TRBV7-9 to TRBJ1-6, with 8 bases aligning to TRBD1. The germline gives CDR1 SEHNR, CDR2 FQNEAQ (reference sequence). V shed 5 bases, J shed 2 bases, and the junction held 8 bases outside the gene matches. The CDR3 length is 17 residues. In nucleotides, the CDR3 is TGTGCCAGCAGCCAAAAACAGGGGGAGGCCTATAATTCACCCCTCCACTTT. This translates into CASSQKQGEAYNSPLHF.

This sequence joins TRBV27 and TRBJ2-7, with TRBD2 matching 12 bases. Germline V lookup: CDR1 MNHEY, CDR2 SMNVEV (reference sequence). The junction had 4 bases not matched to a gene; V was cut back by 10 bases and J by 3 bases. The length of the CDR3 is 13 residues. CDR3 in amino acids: CATSLAGGYEQYF. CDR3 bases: TGTGCCACATCACTAGCGGGGGGCTACGAGCAGTACTTC.

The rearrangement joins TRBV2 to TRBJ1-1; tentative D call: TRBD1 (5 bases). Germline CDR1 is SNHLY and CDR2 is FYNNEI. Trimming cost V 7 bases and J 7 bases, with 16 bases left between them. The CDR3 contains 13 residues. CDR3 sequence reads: CASIAYRPDEAFF. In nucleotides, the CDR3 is TGTGCCAGCATAGCGTACAGGCCCGATGAAGCTTTCTTT.

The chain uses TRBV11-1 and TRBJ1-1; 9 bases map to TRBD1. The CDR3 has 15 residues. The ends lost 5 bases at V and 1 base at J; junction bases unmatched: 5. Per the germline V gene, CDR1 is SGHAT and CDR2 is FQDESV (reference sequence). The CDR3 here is CASSMGQGRNTEAFF. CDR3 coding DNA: TGTGCCAGCAGCATGGGACAGGGAAGGAACACTGAAGCTTTCTTT.

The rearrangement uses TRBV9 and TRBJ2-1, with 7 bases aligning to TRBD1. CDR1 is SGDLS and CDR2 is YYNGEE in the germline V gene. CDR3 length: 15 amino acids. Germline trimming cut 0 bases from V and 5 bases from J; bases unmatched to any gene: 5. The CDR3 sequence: CASSVEQGLHNEQFF. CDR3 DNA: TGTGCCAGCAGCGTAGAACAGGGGCTCCACAATGAGCAGTTCTTC.